One sample yielded the 3 T cell receptor beta chains listed below, sequenced in a study of T-cell memory formation after mild COVID-19. Each CDR3 protein is one row after TCRdb ran MiXCR on the 5' RACE reads. The sample has 7,300 or so distinct CDR3 sequences, about 54% seen once; the top ten hold under 3%. Sequencing was performed on PBMCs or a T cell subset sorted from them (not recorded which). These TCRs come from an adult who had mild COVID-19 (a few samples of this study predate the infection). Cell type and time point are not known.

The chain employs TRBV11-2 and TRBJ1-1; tentatively, D is TRBD1 (5 bases). Germline V gene sequence: CDR1 SGHAT, CDR2 FQNNGV. The CDR3 covers 14 residues. The germline V and J ends were trimmed by 1 base and 1 base, with 7 bases remaining between them. The CDR3 bases are TGTGCCAGCAGCTTAGGACAGTCGAACACTGAAGCTTTCTTT. Amino acid sequence: CASSLGQSNTEAFF.

This clonotype is medium-sized by share. The chain combines TRBV20-1 with TRBJ1-4, with D possibly matching TRBD1 (5 bases). This CDR3 contains 13 residues. Germline CDR1 reads DFQATT; CDR2 reads SNEGSKA (reference sequence). The V and J ends lost 4 bases and 8 bases respectively, with 14 bases between them. In DNA form, the CDR3 reads TGCAGTGCTATGGGATTTGGGGGGGAAAAACTGTTTTTT. It encodes CSAMGFGGEKLFF.

The chain has TRBV7-2 and TRBJ2-3, with a tentative D call TRBD1 (6 bases). The V and J ends lost 0 bases and 8 bases respectively, with 12 bases between them. This CDR3 is 14 amino acids long. CDR1 is SGHTA, CDR2 FQGNSA, per germline. The CDR3 sequence is CASSLAGAIRTQYF. CDR3 DNA: TGTGCCAGCAGCTTAGCGGGGGCGATTCGTACGCAGTATTTT.